A selection of T cell receptor beta chains follows, all from one sample in a study of blood T cell repertoires in COVID-19. Generated by immunoSEQ multiplex PCR, the TCRdb table keeps only in-frame clones and is missing some. The sample includes some 100,000 clones, more than 85% of them seen just once. Sequenced input: peripheral blood. Source of these receptors: a man between 45 and 60 years old with active COVID-19. The CDR3 runs from the conserved cysteine through the conserved F or W. A D gene is named only where the DNA matches it firmly. The size field is filled for only some rows; it gives once, few, many or a size class.

clone size: .
V gene: TRBV18
J gene: TRBJ1-5
D gene: .
CDR3 protein: CASSPTTGHSNQPQHF
CDR3 DNA: TGTGCCAGCTCCCCTACGACAGGCCATAGCAATCAGCCCCAGCATTTT

clone size: .
V gene: TRBV6-6
J gene: TRBJ1-2
D gene: TRBD1
CDR3 protein: CASSYPDRNYGYTF
CDR3 DNA: TGTGCCAGCAGTTACCCGGACAGGAACTATGGCTACACCTTC

clone size: .
V gene: TRBV24-1
J gene: TRBJ2-2
D gene: TRBD2
CDR3 protein: CATSDFGGRENTGELFF
CDR3 DNA: TGTGCCACCAGTGATTTTGGGGGGAGGGAGAACACCGGGGAGCTGTTTTTT

clone size: .
V gene: TRBV6-2/TRBV6-3
J gene: TRBJ1-2
D gene: .
CDR3 protein: CASSQAGVSGYTF
CDR3 DNA: TGTGCCAGCAGTCAAGCAGGGGTTAGTGGCTACACCTTC

clone size: .
V gene: TRBV5-5
J gene: TRBJ1-2
D gene: TRBD1
CDR3 protein: CASSSTPDRLGYTF
CDR3 DNA: TGTGCCAGCAGCTCGACCCCGGACAGGCTTGGCTACACCTTC

clone size: .
V gene: TRBV6-6
J gene: TRBJ2-7
D gene: .
CDR3 protein: CASSRFGGGEQYF
CDR3 DNA: TGTGCCAGCAGCCGATTCGGGGGAGGCGAGCAGTACTTC

clone size: .
V gene: TRBV3-1/TRBV3-2
J gene: TRBJ1-1
D gene: TRBD1
CDR3 protein: CASSLRDRHTEAFF
CDR3 DNA: TGTGCCAGCAGCCTCCGGGACAGGCACACTGAAGCTTTCTTT

clone size: few
V gene: TRBV7-9
J gene: TRBJ1-1
D gene: TRBD1
CDR3 protein: CASSLGQGSTEAFF
CDR3 DNA: TGTGCCAGCAGCCTAGGACAGGGATCGACCGAAGCTTTCTTT

clone size: .
V gene: TRBV5-1
J gene: TRBJ1-4
D gene: .
CDR3 protein: CASSPGDTVNEKLFF
CDR3 DNA: TGCGCCAGCAGCCCTGGTGACACAGTTAATGAAAAACTGTTTTTT

clone size: .
V gene: TRBV7-6
J gene: TRBJ2-4
D gene: .
CDR3 protein: CASSLGQGSVVSKNIQYF
CDR3 DNA: TGTGCCAGCAGCTTAGGGCAGGGCTCGGTTGTGTCCAAAAACATTCAGTACTTC